The entry below describes one T cell receptor beta chain. Its specificity is unknown. The sample is drawn from a study of cytomegalovirus exposure and HLA in healthy donors. Points from the study as a whole: By a later analysis, the bulk of CMV-associated TCR beta chains appeared HLA-restricted.

The CDR3 length is 15 residues. V lost 5 bases and J 2 bases, leaving 15 bases between the germline ends. Germline V gene lookup returns CDR1 SEHNR and CDR2 FQNEAQ (reference sequence). The PCR employed 60 Vbeta primers together with 13 Jbeta primers. TCRdb's table, derived via immunoSEQ multiplex PCR, lists solely in-frame clones and lacks some. The sample has about 120,000 clones, around 69% seen once; the top ten hold roughly 8.6%. The sequence was collected from a woman aged 40 to 50 in good health and CMV-seropositive. Sample: PBMCs. This chain connects TRBV7-9 to TRBJ1-1, with D perhaps TRBD1 (6 bases). The CDR3 nucleotides read TGTGCCAGCAGCCCGTCGGACAGACCAAACACTGAAGCTTTCTTT. As protein: CASSPSDRPNTEAFF.